The 29 T cell receptor beta chains in this list originate from one sample, sequenced in a study of blood T cells in healthy people across ages. The authors ran a second PCR of about 7 to 11 cycles using a sample-barcoded 5' primer and a J-beta primer mix. TCRdb passed the 5' RACE reads through MiXCR, listing each CDR3 protein once. The table includes 380,000 or so distinct CDR3 sequences, approximately 52% detected once. Specimen: blood. The receptors here all came from a man in his sixties in good health.

The genes are TRBV5-6 and TRBJ2-7; D is possibly TRBD1 or TRBD2 (5 bases each). The germline V gene encodes CDR1 SGHDT and CDR2 YYEEEE. The V gene lost 4 bases and the J gene lost 6 bases, with 17 bases spanning the gap. The CDR3 loop spans 14 amino acids. The CDR3 DNA is TGTGCCAGCAGCGGGGACGATGGTGCGGGCGAGCAGTACTTC. Its protein product is CASSGDDGAGEQYF.

The J gene is TRBJ2-7, the V gene TRBV7-8; 7 positions match TRBD1. Germline CDR1 is SGHVS and CDR2 is FQNEAQ. CDR3 length: 14 residues. V shed 8 bases and J 3 bases; nucleotides not matched to a gene: 10. CDR3 sequence reads: CASGRSRGNYEQYF. The CDR3 nucleotides read TGTGCCAGCGGGCGCTCCAGGGGGAACTACGAGCAGTACTTC.

V is TRBV20-1 and J is TRBJ2-3; 7 bases map to TRBD2. The germline gives CDR1 DFQATT, CDR2 SNEGSKA (reference sequence). The CDR3 extends over 12 amino acids. Germline trimming cut 5 bases from V and 6 bases from J; bases unmatched to any gene: 5. CDR3 sequence (DNA): TGCAGTGCTGGACGGGGGGAGGATACGCAGTATTTT. It encodes CSAGRGEDTQYF.

This clonotype has a single count. The rearrangement uses TRBV29-1 and TRBJ2-5; TRBD1 might be the D (5 bases). Near its end, the DNA agrees better with TRBJ2-4, so the J call may be wrong. Germline CDR1 and CDR2: SQVTM and ANQGSEA. The CDR3 has 12 amino acids. The CDR3 DNA reads as TGCAGCGTTGAAGCAGGGATCGACATTCAGTACTTC. This codes for CSVEAGIDIQYF.

This clonotype was observed a handful of times. V usage is TRBV11-2 and J usage is TRBJ2-5, with no clear D. Germline values: CDR1 SGHAT, CDR2 FQNNGV. The CDR3 totals 15 residues. V was clipped by 1 base and J by 11 bases, with 20 bases between them. CDR3 protein: CASSLGSPQKRSQYF. In nucleotides, the CDR3 is TGTGCCAGCAGCTTAGGCTCGCCCCAGAAAAGGTCTCAGTACTTC.

The sample holds a few counts of this clonotype. CDR3 DNA: TGTGCCAGCAGTCGCCGGGACAGGGTCGGTGAGCAGTTCTTC. Its translation: CASSRRDRVGEQFF. The rearrangement joins TRBV28 to TRBJ2-1; 9 bases match TRBD1. After removal of 5 bases from V and 9 bases from J, the junction contained 8 bases not matched to a gene. Germline assignment: CDR1 MDHEN and CDR2 SYDVKM. The CDR3 covers 14 residues. The complete variable domain, with remaining parts taken from reference TRBV28 and TRBJ2-1, reads DVKVTQSSRYLVKRTGEKVFLECVQDMDHENMFWYRQDPGLGLRLIYFSYDVKMKEKGDIPEGYSVSREKKERFSLILESASTNQTSMYLCASSRRDRVGEQFFGPGTRLTVL.

This chain joins TRBV12-3 or TRBV12-4 and TRBJ2-1; TRBD2 aligns across 7 bases. The CDR3 extends over 15 amino acids. After removal of 7 bases from V and 5 bases from J, the junction contained 11 bases not matched to a gene. The CDR3 bases are TGTGCCAGCAACCCTAGCGGAGGGCCAAACAATGAGCAGTTCTTC. Protein: CASNPSGGPNNEQFF.

V is TRBV29-1 and J is TRBJ2-3; D is tentatively TRBD1 or TRBD2 (7 bases each). Germline V lookup: CDR1 SQVTM, CDR2 ANQGSEA. Trimming left V 3 bases short and J 2 bases short, with 15 bases between. The CDR3 is made up of 15 amino acids. DNA for the CDR3: TGCAGCGTTGATTTTCAGGGGGGGGACACAGATACGCAGTATTTT. It yields the protein CSVDFQGGDTDTQYF.

This clonotype was seen more than once but under ten times. CDR3 bases: TGCAGTGCCGTAGGGGGGGGCGCTGGGTATGGCTACACCTTC. Amino acids: CSAVGGGAGYGYTF. The genes are TRBV20-1 and TRBJ1-2; a weak D match, TRBD1 (6 bases). V dropped 6 bases and J dropped 5 bases, with 19 bases sitting between them. Germline assignment: CDR1 DFQATT and CDR2 SNEGSKA (reference sequence). CDR3 length: 14 amino acids.

The rearrangement joins TRBV7-2 to TRBJ2-5; D tentatively fits TRBD1 or TRBD2 (5 bases each). The CDR3 runs 14 residues. Germline CDR1 SGHTA, CDR2 FQGNSA. V lost 6 bases to trimming and J lost 5 bases, with 16 bases between them. The CDR3 DNA reads as TGTGCCAGCAGACTGGGACGGGGTGGGGAGACCCAGTACTTC. It codes for CASRLGRGGETQYF.

This clonotype was counted many times. The chain is built from TRBV7-3 and TRBJ2-6; D is unclear. The CDR3 is made up of 15 amino acids. Germline values: CDR1 SGHTA, CDR2 FQGTGA. V was trimmed by 4 bases and J by 2 bases, leaving 9 bases between them. The chain's CDR3 is CASSSAGAGANVLTF. CDR3 nucleotides: TGTGCCAGCAGCTCCGCTGGGGCTGGGGCCAACGTCCTGACTTTC.

The genes are TRBV5-6 and TRBJ2-3, with TRBD2 matching over 8 bases. The CDR3 sequence is 13 residues long. Trimming removed 7 bases from V and 3 bases from J; junction bases left unmatched: 4. Germline lookup yields CDR1 SGHDT and CDR2 YYEEEE. The CDR3 protein is CASVSGRTDTQYF. The CDR3 nucleotides read TGTGCCAGCGTGAGCGGGAGAACAGATACGCAGTATTTT.

This clonotype was seen more than once but under ten times. The chain carries TRBV6-6 and TRBJ2-5, with 8 bases matching TRBD1. This CDR3 region has 13 residues. Trimming removed 9 bases from V and 0 bases from J; junction bases left unmatched: 3. Germline-derived CDR1 and CDR2 are MNHNY and SVGAGI (reference sequence). The CDR3 DNA reads as TGTGCCAGTACAGGGGGGTACCAAGAGACCCAGTACTTC. Translation: CASTGGYQETQYF.

The rearrangement links TRBV7-9 to TRBJ2-7; D is uncertain. Trimming removed 5 bases from V and 6 bases from J, with 11 bases in between. This CDR3 region has 12 residues. Germline values: CDR1 SEHNR, CDR2 FQNEAQ (reference sequence). DNA for the CDR3: TGTGCCAGCAGCCTTAGCCTGGTCGAGCAGTACTTC. Its protein product is CASSLSLVEQYF.

This chain uses TRBV29-1 with TRBJ2-2; 16 bases line up with TRBD2. Trimming cost V 4 bases and J 4 bases; bases outside gene matches: 12. The CDR3 totals 19 residues. CDR1 and CDR2 from the germline V gene are SQVTM and ANQGSEA. The DNA for the CDR3 is TGCAGCGTTGTAGATATGGGACTAGCGGGGGGGAGAGGCACCGGGGAGCTGTTTTTT. Protein sequence: CSVVDMGLAGGRGTGELFF.

V is TRBV20-1 and J is TRBJ2-1; D call uncertain. The ends were cut back, 6 bases at V and 7 bases at J, with 22 bases in the middle. This CDR3 spans 15 amino acids. From germline, CDR1 is DFQATT and CDR2 SNEGSKA (reference sequence). Written as DNA, the CDR3 is TGCAGTGCCGACGACCTGATCGTGCTTGGGAATGAGCAGTTCTTC. Protein: CSADDLIVLGNEQFF.

This sequence joins TRBV6-2 or TRBV6-3 and TRBJ2-7, with D perhaps TRBD1 or TRBD2 (6 bases each). The CDR3 totals 15 residues. V lost 6 bases to trimming and J lost 3 bases, with 18 bases between them. Germline V gives CDR1 MNHEY, CDR2 SVGEGT. CDR3 nucleotides: TGTGCCAGCAGCACTGGGACACCGCGGGACTACGAGCAGTACTTC. This gives the protein CASSTGTPRDYEQYF.

The chain couples TRBV27 to TRBJ2-1; no clear D. Germline V lookup: CDR1 MNHEY, CDR2 SMNVEV (reference sequence). V gave up 8 bases and J gave up 8 bases, with 7 bases separating them. There are 10 residues in the CDR3. The CDR3 reads CASGNYEQFF. CDR3 sequence (DNA): TGTGCCAGCGGGAATTATGAGCAGTTCTTC.

The CDR3 nucleotides are TGTGCCAGCAGTGACCCAGGGCTAACCGTTGAGCAGTTCTTC. Its protein is CASSDPGLTVEQFF. This chain joins TRBV6-1 and TRBJ2-1; D is possibly TRBD1 (5 bases). V was trimmed by 3 bases and J by 9 bases, leaving 15 bases between them. Germline-derived CDR1 and CDR2 are MNHNS and SASEGT. The CDR3 has 14 amino acids.

In its sample, this clonotype was seen once. J is TRBJ2-4 and V is TRBV4-1; D may correspond to TRBD1 or TRBD2 (5 bases each). Germline lookup yields CDR1 MGHRA and CDR2 YSYEKL. The V gene lost 2 bases and the J gene lost 6 bases, with 8 bases spanning the gap. This CDR3 has 13 residues. CDR3 amino acids: CASSQPGPNIQYF. CDR3 nucleotide sequence: TGCGCCAGCAGCCAACCGGGGCCAAACATTCAGTACTTC.

As DNA, the CDR3 is TGCGCCAGCAGCACGGGACAGCTCGGTGTAGATACGCAGTATTTT. Its protein product is CASSTGQLGVDTQYF. The rearrangement uses TRBV5-1 and TRBJ2-3; 7 bases map to TRBD1. Germline V gene data show CDR1 as SGHRS and CDR2 as YFSETQ. Germline trimming cut 4 bases from V and 5 bases from J; bases unmatched to any gene: 10. The CDR3 is 15 amino acids.

The chain joins TRBV12-3 or TRBV12-4 to TRBJ2-3; D is unresolved. The ends were cut back, 1 base at V and 2 bases at J, with 10 bases in the middle. There are 15 residues in the CDR3. The CDR3 nucleotides read TGTGCCAGCAGTTTAGGCCCGGTAAACACAGATACGCAGTATTTT. Protein product: CASSLGPVNTDTQYF.

The chain is built from TRBV3-1 and TRBJ1-1; D might be TRBD1 (5 bases). This CDR3 region has 12 residues. Germline CDR1 reads LGHDT; CDR2 reads YNNKEL (reference sequence). Trimming took off 1 base at V and 11 bases at J, with 11 bases between the two ends. For the CDR3, the DNA is TGTGCCAGCAGCCAAGTACGAGAGGGGGCTTTCTTT. This encodes CASSQVREGAFF.

Comments on this clonotype: The junction departs from germline at one end; a sequencing error may be responsible. V is TRBV25-1 and J is TRBJ2-6; 7 bases match TRBD1. Per germline, CDR1 MGHDK and CDR2 SYGVNS. The CDR3 sequence is 18 residues long. CDR3 DNA sequence: TGTGACAGCAGTTCACGACAGGGCTTGAGGTATGGGGCCAACGTCCTGACTTTC. It codes for CDSSSRQGLRYGANVLTF.

This clonotype was detected ten times or more. The chain combines TRBV20-1 with TRBJ1-2; no firm D call. Per the germline V gene, CDR1 is DFQATT and CDR2 is SNEGSKA (reference sequence). With 5 bases removed from V and 3 bases from J, the gap between germline ends came to 13 bases. CDR3 length: 13 amino acids. Here the CDR3 DNA reads TGCAGTGCTCCACGGCTCTCGGACTATGGCTACACCTTC. Translation gives CSAPRLSDYGYTF.

This clonotype was found a few times. The genes are TRBV20-1 and TRBJ2-3, with 11 bases matching TRBD2. Trimming took 4 bases from V and 7 from J; bases not matched to a gene: 10. Germline-derived CDR1 and CDR2 are DFQATT and SNEGSKA (reference sequence). The CDR3 contains 15 residues. Written as DNA, the CDR3 is TGCAGTGCTAATCCTACTAGCGGGAGCGACCATACGCAGTATTTT. It codes for CSANPTSGSDHTQYF.

The rearrangement joins TRBV7-6 to TRBJ2-4; D is tentatively TRBD1 or TRBD2 (6 bases each). From germline, CDR1 is SGHVS and CDR2 FNYEAQ. There are 15 residues in the CDR3. Trimming took off 2 bases at V and 13 bases at J, with 21 bases between the two ends. The DNA for the CDR3 is TGTGCCAGCAGCTTATTTGCGGAGGGGGACAATGAGCAGTACTTC. This codes for CASSLFAEGDNEQYF.

This clonotype was counted a single time. The rearrangement joins TRBV6-1 to TRBJ1-2; 7 bases are shared with TRBD1. CDR1 and CDR2 from the germline V gene are MNHNS and SASEGT. The CDR3 consists of 14 residues. V trimming: 7 bases; J trimming: 4 bases; junction bases outside the gene matches: 9. Here the CDR3 DNA reads TGTGCCAGCAATCAGGGGGATACGGGCTATGGCTACACCTTC. This gives the protein CASNQGDTGYGYTF.

The genes are TRBV20-1 and TRBJ2-1; D unclear. V dropped 5 bases and J dropped 9 bases, with 11 bases sitting between them. This CDR3 has 11 residues. Germline V lookup: CDR1 DFQATT, CDR2 SNEGSKA (reference sequence). The CDR3 nucleotides are TGCAGTGCTGGATCCCCAGTTGAGCAGTTCTTC. Residues: CSAGSPVEQFF.